This T cell receptor beta chain derives from a study of blood T cell repertoires in COVID-19. Across the whole study: Samples of COVID-19 (acute and convalescent) were obtained from the United States, Italy and Spain.

In the study's own analysis: Counts of nucleated cells, estimated from reference gene primer amplification, were obtained. The table came from immunoSEQ multiplex PCR; TCRdb's copy has only in-frame clones and leaves some out. V and J calls plus clone size are reproduced from that table; the DNA served to infer D and trimming. The sample consists of a few hundred thousand clones, 75% to 90% of them appearing once. This CDR3 region has 13 residues. V lost 10 bases to trimming and J lost 3 bases, with 16 bases between them. Germline assignment: CDR1 LGHDT and CDR2 YNNKEL (reference sequence). The cohort comprised adults aged roughly 18 to 95 years residing in 24 US areas. Participants had their cohort set by participant-reported clinical history.

This receptor was identified in a woman between 50 and 59 years old who had recovered from COVID-19. Material for sequencing was PBMCs or T cells enriched from blood (not recorded which). The chain links TRBV3-1 (or the pseudogene TRBV3-2) to TRBJ2-7, with D possibly matching TRBD1 (5 bases). The CDR3 here is CATQVSGYYEQYF. The CDR3 nucleotides are TGTGCCACCCAGGTTTCAGGGTACTACGAGCAGTACTTC.